This T cell receptor beta chain was identified during a study of OX40 agonist ivuxolimab in advanced cancers. The wider study: While on treatment, patients had intravenous ivuxolimab at 0.01 to 10 mg/kg every 2 weeks. Three partial responders included one hepatocellular carcinoma patient and two cutaneous melanoma patients. Findings of the study overall: By week 6 at 0.1 to 3.0 mg/kg, blood CD4+ and CD8+ T cells had expanded clonally.

Comment on this clone: The antigen remains unidentified.

The method was immunoSEQ multiplex PCR; TCRdb's version includes in-frame clones alone and lacks a portion of them. The data contain tens of thousands of clones, around 87% of them singletons. CDR1 and CDR2 from the germline V gene are LNHDA and SQIVND (reference sequence). This CDR3 region has 15 residues. V was cut by 3 bases and J by 1 base, with 12 bases left in between. Samples of blood were obtained at baseline, on cycle 4 day 1, and on cycle 7 day 1. The sequence was obtained from an adult with an advanced solid tumor such as melanoma, head and neck, liver or kidney cancer. The rearrangement links TRBV19 to TRBJ1-1; D gene uncertain. Sequences were derived from CD4+ or CD8+ T cells sorted from blood, sampled in a trial of the OX40 agonist ivuxolimab. The CDR3 DNA reads TGTGCCAGTAGTATTACGGGTGGGCAGAACACTGAAGCTTTCTTT. Amino acids: CASSITGGQNTEAFF.